One sample yielded the 8 T cell receptor beta chains listed below, sequenced in a study of PD-L1 blockade in urothelial cancer. Clones were read by immunoSEQ multiplex PCR, and TCRdb kept only the in-frame ones, dropping some. The table shows more than 30,000 clones, with approximately 90% occurring only once. The material was PBMCs, obtained around atezolizumab (anti-PD-L1) treatment. These receptors were taken from a man aged 55 to 69 with urothelial cancer.

As DNA, the CDR3 is TGCAGCGTACTGACACAGTCCTACGAGCAGTACTTC. This codes for CSVLTQSYEQYF. V is TRBV29-1 and J is TRBJ2-7; D is ambiguous. V dropped 6 bases and J dropped 1 base, with 10 bases sitting between them. The CDR3 extends over 12 amino acids. The V gene's germline CDR1 is SQVTM and CDR2 ANQGSEA.

V is TRBV2 and J is TRBJ2-3; the match to TRBD2 covers 10 bases. V lost 5 bases and J lost 5; bases outside the gene matches: 4. Germline V gene sequence: CDR1 SNHLY, CDR2 FYNNEI. The length of the CDR3 is 14 residues. The CDR3 reads CASSSGGAGDTQYF. CDR3 DNA sequence: TGTGCCAGCAGTAGCGGGGGGGCGGGAGATACGCAGTATTTT.

This chain connects TRBV13 to TRBJ1-1; D is uncertain. Germline lookup yields CDR1 PRHDT and CDR2 FYEKMQ (reference sequence). Trimming pared 3 bases from V and 1 base from J, leaving 9 bases between. The CDR3 covers 14 residues. CDR3 nucleotide sequence: TGTGCCAGCAGCTTGCGGGAGCAGAACACTGAAGCTTTCTTT. It specifies CASSLREQNTEAFF.

CDR3 sequence: CASSLKPHSEQFF. The CDR3 DNA follows: TGTGCCAGCAGTTTAAAGCCCCACAGTGAGCAGTTCTTC. V gene TRBV27 combines with J gene TRBJ2-1; D gene unclear. V shed 2 bases and J shed 9 bases, with 11 bases lying between them. The CDR3 contains 13 residues. CDR1 is MNHEY and CDR2 is SMNVEV in the germline V gene (reference sequence).

This clone was recorded once. The chain has TRBV6-5 and TRBJ2-3, with 12 bases that match TRBD2. J was trimmed by 0 bases and V by 4 bases; bases with no gene match: 2. The CDR3 is 16 amino acids. Per germline, CDR1 MNHEY and CDR2 SVGAGI. CDR3 nucleotide sequence: TGTGCCAGCAGTTGGACTAGCGGGGATAGCACAGATACGCAGTATTTT. Translation: CASSWTSGDSTDTQYF.

The V gene is TRBV11-2, the J gene TRBJ1-3; 8 nucleotides agree with TRBD1. V was clipped by 4 bases and J by 7 bases; unmatched bases: 6. In germline, CDR1 is SGHAT, CDR2 FQNNGV. The CDR3 runs 14 residues. Written as DNA, the CDR3 is TGTGCCAGCAGCTCACGGACAGGGAGGAACACCATATATTTT. Its translation is CASSSRTGRNTIYF.

This sequence joins TRBV6-6 and TRBJ1-2; TRBD1 matches at 8 bases. CDR1 is MNHNY, CDR2 SVGAGI, per germline (reference sequence). The ends lost 2 bases at V and 7 bases at J; junction bases unmatched: 9. The CDR3 is 15 amino acids. CDR3: CASSYTWDRLGGYTF. As DNA, the CDR3 is TGTGCCAGCAGTTACACCTGGGACAGGCTTGGTGGCTACACCTTC.

V usage is TRBV7-9 and J usage is TRBJ2-7, with D perhaps matching TRBD1 (6 bases). Germline assignment: CDR1 SEHNR and CDR2 FQNEAQ (reference sequence). V was trimmed by 1 base and J by 1 base, leaving 14 bases between them. The CDR3 sequence is 16 residues long. The CDR3 region has the DNA TGTGCCAGCAGCTTAGGACAGGATAGGGTTTCCTACGAGCAGTACTTC. It is translated as CASSLGQDRVSYEQYF.